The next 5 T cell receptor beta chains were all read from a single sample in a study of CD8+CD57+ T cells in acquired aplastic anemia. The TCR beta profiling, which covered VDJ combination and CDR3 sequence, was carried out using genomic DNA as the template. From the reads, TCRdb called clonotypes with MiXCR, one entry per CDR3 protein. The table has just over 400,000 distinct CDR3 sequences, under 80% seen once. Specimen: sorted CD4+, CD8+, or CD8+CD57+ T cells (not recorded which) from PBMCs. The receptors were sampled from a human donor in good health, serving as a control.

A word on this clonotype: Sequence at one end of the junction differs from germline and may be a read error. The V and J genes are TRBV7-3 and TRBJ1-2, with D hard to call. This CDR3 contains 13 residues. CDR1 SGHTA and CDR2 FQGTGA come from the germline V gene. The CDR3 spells CASSLSPVASYTF. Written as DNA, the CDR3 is TGTGCCAGCAGTTTAAGTCCCGTGGCGAGCTACACCTTC. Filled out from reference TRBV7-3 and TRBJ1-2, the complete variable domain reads GAGVSQTPSNKVTEKGKYVELRCDPISGHTALYWYRQSLGQGPEFLIYFQGTGAADDSGLPNDRFFAVRPEGSVSTLKIQRTERGDSAVYLCASSLSPVASYTFGSGTRLTVV.

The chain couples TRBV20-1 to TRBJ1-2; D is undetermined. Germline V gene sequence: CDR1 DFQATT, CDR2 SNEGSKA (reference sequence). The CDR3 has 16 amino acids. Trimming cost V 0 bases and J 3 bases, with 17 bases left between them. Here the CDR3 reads CSARDLPRSHHYGYTF. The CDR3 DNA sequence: TGCAGTGCTAGAGATCTCCCGCGCAGTCACCACTATGGCTACACCTTC.

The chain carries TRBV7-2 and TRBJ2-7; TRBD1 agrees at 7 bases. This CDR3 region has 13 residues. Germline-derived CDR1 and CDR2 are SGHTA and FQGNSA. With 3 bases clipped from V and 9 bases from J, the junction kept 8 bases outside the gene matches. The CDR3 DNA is TGTGCCAGCAGCTTCGACAGGGTCCACGGGCAGTACTTC. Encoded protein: CASSFDRVHGQYF.

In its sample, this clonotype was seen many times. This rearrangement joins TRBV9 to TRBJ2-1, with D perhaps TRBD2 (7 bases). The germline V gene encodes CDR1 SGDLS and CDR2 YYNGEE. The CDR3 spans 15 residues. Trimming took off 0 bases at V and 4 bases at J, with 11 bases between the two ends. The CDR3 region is CASSVGGGAYNEQFF. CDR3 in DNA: TGTGCCAGCAGCGTAGGGGGGGGGGCGTACAATGAGCAGTTCTTC.

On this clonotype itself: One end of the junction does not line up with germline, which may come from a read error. CDR3 sequence reads: CASSSGGRQATQYF. CDR3 bases: TGTGCCAGCAGCTCCGGTGGACGGCAAGCGACCCAGTACTTC. The chain links TRBV7-6 to TRBJ2-5; D is unclear. Per germline, CDR1 SGHVS and CDR2 FNYEAQ. There are 14 residues in the CDR3.